The T cell receptor beta chain under discussion was sequenced for a study of shared clonotypes between healthy human individuals. Assay: immunoSEQ multiplex PCR; the TCRdb copy retains only in-frame clones and omits some. The table shows more than 600,000 clones, with about 90% occurring only once. This clone has just one count. This may be a read error, as it is one base from a much larger clone. Distinct nucleotide sequences in the sample also encode this CDR3. CD45RO negativity and positive selection for CCR7 defined naive CD8 cells, a population that excluded terminally differentiated effector memory CD45RA+ cells. The CDR3 is made up of 13 amino acids. V lost 0 bases and J 3 bases, leaving 7 bases between the germline ends. Germline V gene data show CDR1 as SGHDT and CDR2 as YYEEEE.

The sequencing sample was made of naive CD8+ T cells sorted from blood. The source is a man younger than 45 in good health. The rearrangement links TRBV5-6 to TRBJ2-7; D is possibly TRBD1 (5 bases). CDR3 nucleotide sequence: TGTGCCAGCAGCTTGGGACAGAACTACGAGCAGTACTTC. Encoded protein: CASSLGQNYEQYF.